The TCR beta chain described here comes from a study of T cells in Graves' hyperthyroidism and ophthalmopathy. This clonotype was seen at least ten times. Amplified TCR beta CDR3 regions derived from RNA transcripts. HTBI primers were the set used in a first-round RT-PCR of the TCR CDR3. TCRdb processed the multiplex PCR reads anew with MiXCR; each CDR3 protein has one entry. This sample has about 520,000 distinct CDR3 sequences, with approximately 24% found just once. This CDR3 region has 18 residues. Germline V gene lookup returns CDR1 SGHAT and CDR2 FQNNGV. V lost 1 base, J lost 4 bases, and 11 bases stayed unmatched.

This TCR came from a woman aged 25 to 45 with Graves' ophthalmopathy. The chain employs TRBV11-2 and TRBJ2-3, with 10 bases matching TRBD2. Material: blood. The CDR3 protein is CASSLVALSGGAPDTQYF. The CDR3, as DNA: TGTGCCAGCAGCTTAGTAGCCTTAAGCGGGGGGGCCCCAGATACGCAGTATTTT.